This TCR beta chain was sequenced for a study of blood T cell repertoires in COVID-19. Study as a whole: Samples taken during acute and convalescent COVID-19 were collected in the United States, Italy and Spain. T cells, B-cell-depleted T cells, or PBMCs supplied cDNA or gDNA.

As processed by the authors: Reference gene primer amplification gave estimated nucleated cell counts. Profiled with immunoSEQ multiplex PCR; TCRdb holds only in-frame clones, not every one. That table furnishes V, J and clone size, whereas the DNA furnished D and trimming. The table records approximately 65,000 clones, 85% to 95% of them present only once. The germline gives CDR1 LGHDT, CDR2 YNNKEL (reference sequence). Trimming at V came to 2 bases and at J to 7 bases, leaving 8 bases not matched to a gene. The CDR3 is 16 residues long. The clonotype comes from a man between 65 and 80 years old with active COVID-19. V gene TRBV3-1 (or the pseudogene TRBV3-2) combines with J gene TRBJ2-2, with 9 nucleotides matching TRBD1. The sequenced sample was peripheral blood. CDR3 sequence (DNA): TGTGCCAGCAGCCAATTGGGACAGGGTTTGGTCGGGGAGCTGTTTTTT. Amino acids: CASSQLGQGLVGELFF.